This TCR beta chain was obtained from a study of regulatory T cells in long-lasting Graves disease. Overall study results and limits: With approximately 2,800 shared public clonotypes, persistent patients exceeded new patients, who shared about a thousand.

With regard to this clonotype: The antigen is not known.

Arm-PCR with iRepertoire HTBI primers amplified the CDR3 regions for these TCR beta libraries. TCRdb re-analysed the multiplex PCR reads in MiXCR, keeping a single row per CDR3 protein. The sample records more than 350,000 distinct CDR3 sequences, 14% to 15% being singletons. Time point here: newly diagnosed GD, antithyroid drugs for less than 3 months. Preparation of the TCR library used RNA extracted from PBMCs. This same sample was also taken into another study, of T cells in Graves' hyperthyroidism and ophthalmopathy. Per that study: Researchers ran a first-round RT-PCR on the TCR CDR3 using the HTBI primer set. Among thyroid clonotypes expanded above 0.001, most also appeared in blood. Before onset, ophthalmopathy was predicted by the model a median 6.5 months earlier.

This specimen consisted of peripheral blood mononuclear cells (PBMCs), obtained at new diagnosis, from a patient treated with antithyroid drugs. The origin of this receptor is a woman in her thirties with Graves disease.

CDR3 bases: TGCGCCAGCAGCCAAGGGACTAGCGGGGCCTACGAGCAGTACTTC. Protein: CASSQGTSGAYEQYF. This chain uses TRBV4-1 with TRBJ2-7; TRBD2 aligns across 12 bases. The CDR3 consists of 15 residues. The germline V gene encodes CDR1 MGHRA and CDR2 YSYEKL. V gave up 1 base and J gave up 2 bases; unmatched junction bases: 0.